This T cell receptor beta chain appears in the sequencing data of a study of blood T cell repertoires in COVID-19. The overall study: T cells, B-cell-depleted T cells, or PBMCs provided the cDNA or gDNA that served as material.

Methods used by the authors: By means of reference gene primer amplification, nucleated cell counts were estimated. Repertoires were generated with immunoSEQ multiplex PCR, while TCRdb's copy carries only in-frame clones and drops some. Clonal size and the V and J genes are those of that table, whereas D and trimming came from the DNA. The sample shows over 85,000 clones, approximately 80% of them seen only once. This clone showed up just once. CDR1 is SGHRS and CDR2 is YFSETQ in the germline V gene. The ends lost 4 bases at V and 4 bases at J; junction bases unmatched: 8. The length of the CDR3 is 15 residues.

The chain couples TRBV5-1 to TRBJ1-2, with TRBD1 matching over 9 bases. The TCR comes from a man between 60 and 75 years old with acute or convalescent COVID-19. Sequencing was performed on peripheral blood. The CDR3 DNA is TGCGCCAGCAGCCAACAGGGGGCGCCGGGCTATGGCTACACCTTC. It encodes CASSQQGAPGYGYTF.